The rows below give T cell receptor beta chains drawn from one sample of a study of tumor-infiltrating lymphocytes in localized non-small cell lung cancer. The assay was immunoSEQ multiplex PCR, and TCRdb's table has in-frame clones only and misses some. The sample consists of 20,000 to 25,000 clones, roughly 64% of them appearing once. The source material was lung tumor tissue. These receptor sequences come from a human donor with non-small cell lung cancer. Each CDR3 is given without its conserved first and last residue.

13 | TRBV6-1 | ASSELQGIVYGYT
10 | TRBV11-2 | ASSIETDTQY
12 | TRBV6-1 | ASSERTQNTEAF
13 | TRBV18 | ASSPGPVLYTEAF
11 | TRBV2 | ASSGGDYTEAF
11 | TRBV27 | ASRRDYWDEQY
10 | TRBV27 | ASGRLDQPQH
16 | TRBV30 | AWIGQGASSSSYNEQF
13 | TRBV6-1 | ASSDWRIGTDTQY
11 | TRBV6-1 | ASSARSGDGYT
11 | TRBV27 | ASSGTYGGEQY
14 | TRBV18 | ASSPLTAVKGSEAF
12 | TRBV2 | ASSVAEVYNEQF
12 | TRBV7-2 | ASSLGQNNYGYT
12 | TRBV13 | ASRTRDEQETQY
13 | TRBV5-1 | ASSLGAANTGELF
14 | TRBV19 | ASSKNQVIAKNIQY
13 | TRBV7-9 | ASSRPRQERSGYT
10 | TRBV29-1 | SVGGQGKKLF
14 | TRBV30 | AWSIRTGGLTDTQY
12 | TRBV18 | ASSPGTGIYEQY
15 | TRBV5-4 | ASSLVVAGPSTDTQY
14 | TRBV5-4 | ASSFPGRERTDTQY
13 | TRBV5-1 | ASTLGAGDTDTQY
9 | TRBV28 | ASGSFYEQY
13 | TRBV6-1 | ASSSKGQGDTEAF
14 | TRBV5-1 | ASSSTGLAGSNEQF
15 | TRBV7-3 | ASSLTGDRGRTGELF
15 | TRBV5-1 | ASRQAPTSSGANVLT
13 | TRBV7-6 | ASSLMLSSLETQY
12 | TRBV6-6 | ASSYDRYNEKLF
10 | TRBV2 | ASRADSTEQF
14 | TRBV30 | AWMGNTGTANEKLF
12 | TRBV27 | ASTSGGRNSPLH
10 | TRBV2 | ASSEGYTEAF
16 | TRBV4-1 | ASSQEPFKGALPYEQY
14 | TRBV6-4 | ASSDSPASVTGELF
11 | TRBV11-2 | ASSAQAGETQY
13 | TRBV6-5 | ASSSPAGGAETQY
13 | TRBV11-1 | ASSAGTGNLYGYT
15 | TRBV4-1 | ASSQVVRTSHTGELF
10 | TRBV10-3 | AISGQGARAF
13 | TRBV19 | ASSTLGGRSYGYT
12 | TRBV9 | ASSVRDYQETQY
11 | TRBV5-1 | ASSPGGGNTIY
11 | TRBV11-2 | ASSPGRAGELF
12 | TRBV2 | ASSPTGRDQPQH
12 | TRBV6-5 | ASSHRDRYYEQY